This TCR beta chain stems from a study of shared clonotypes between healthy human individuals. Findings of the study overall: A reduction in generation probabilities was seen for non-shared clonotypes relative to those shared by all four donors. Sampling covered nothing but blood. Tissue TCR repertoires likely differ from those found in blood.

Concerning this clone: Its antigen is as yet unknown.

Assay: immunoSEQ multiplex PCR; the TCRdb copy retains only in-frame clones and omits some. The table has 600,000 to 750,000 clones, 60% to 80% seen once. Losses at the gene ends were 0 bases for V and 3 bases for J; bases not matched to a gene: 4. This CDR3 comprises 15 residues. Looked up from germline, CDR1 is MGHRA and CDR2 is YSYEKL. The V call is TRBV4-1, the J call TRBJ1-2; 7 nucleotides align to TRBD1. This clonotype was obtained from a woman in her thirties in good health. Sequencing was done on a sample of memory CD4+ T cells sorted from blood. Stated subset: CD45RA-negative fraction. The CDR3 DNA sequence: TGCGCCAGCAGCCAAGAGCGACAGGGCTACTATGGCTACACCTTC. Protein sequence: CASSQERQGYYGYTF.